This T cell receptor beta chain was identified in a study of PD-1 blockade in classical Hodgkin lymphoma. Study-level results: When nivolumab was started under 1 year after ASCT, patients were excluded. Baseline diversity in complete responders resembled that of newly diagnosed patients. No one has yet defined what causes the repertoire differences, which may be disease activity or prior therapy.

Relapse was seen in all patients after autologous stem cell transplantation, and brentuximab vedotin exposure was variable. From thawed PBMCs, CD4+ T cells were purified using magnetic negative selection. Sequencing was performed with immunoSEQ multiplex PCR; in TCRdb, only in-frame clones are kept and a portion is missing. Among roughly 31,000 clones, about 85% were seen once, and the ten largest hold 2% to 3%. With V trimmed by 3 bases and J by 5 bases, 6 bases remained unmatched. The CDR3 has 13 amino acids. Germline CDR1 SQVTM, CDR2 ANQGSEA. Turning to this clone: What it binds is unknown.

The sequence was obtained from a human donor with classical Hodgkin lymphoma. The material was CD4+ T cells from blood, obtained at baseline. The V and J genes are TRBV29-1 and TRBJ2-5; 7 nucleotides match TRBD2. The CDR3 region has the DNA TGCAGCGTTGAGGTGGGAGGGTTGGAGACCCAGTACTTC. This gives the protein CSVEVGGLETQYF.